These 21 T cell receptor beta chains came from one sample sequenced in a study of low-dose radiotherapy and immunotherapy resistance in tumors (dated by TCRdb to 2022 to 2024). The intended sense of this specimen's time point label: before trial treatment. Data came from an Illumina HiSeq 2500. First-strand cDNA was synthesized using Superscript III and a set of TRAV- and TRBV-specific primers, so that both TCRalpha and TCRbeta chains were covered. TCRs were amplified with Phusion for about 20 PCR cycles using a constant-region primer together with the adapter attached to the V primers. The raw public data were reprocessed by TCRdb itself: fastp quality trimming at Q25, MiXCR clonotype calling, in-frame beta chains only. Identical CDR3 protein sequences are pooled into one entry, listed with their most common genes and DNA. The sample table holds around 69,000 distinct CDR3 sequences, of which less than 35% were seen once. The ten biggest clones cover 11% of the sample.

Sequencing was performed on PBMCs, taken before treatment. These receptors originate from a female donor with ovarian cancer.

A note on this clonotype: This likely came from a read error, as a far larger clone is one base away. CDR3 in DNA: TGTGCCAGCAGCGGGACCGGCGGGGGGGCCAGGTCCTACAATGAGCAGTACTTC. Protein product: CASSGTGGGARSYNEQYF. The chain links TRBV5-4 to TRBJ2-5; TRBD2 agrees at 9 bases. The CDR3 is 18 amino acids. J lost 11 bases, V lost 4 bases, and 24 bases had no gene match. The germline CDR1 and CDR2 sequences are SGHNT and YYREEE (reference sequence). Looking up the rest from reference TRBV5-4 and TRBJ2-5 gives the full variable domain: ETGVTQSPTHLIKTRGQQVTLRCSSQSGHNTVSWYQQALGQGPQFIFQYYREEENGRGNFPPRFSGLQFPNYSSELNVNALELDDSALYLCASSGTGGGARSYNEQYFGPGTRLLVL.

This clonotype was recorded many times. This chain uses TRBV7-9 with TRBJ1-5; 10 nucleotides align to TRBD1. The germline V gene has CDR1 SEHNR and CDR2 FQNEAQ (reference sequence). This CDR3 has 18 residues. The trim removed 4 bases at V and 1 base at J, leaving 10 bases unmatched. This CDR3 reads CASSSPRRTGGSNQPQHF. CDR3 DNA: TGTGCCAGCAGCTCCCCCCGTAGGACAGGGGGAAGCAATCAGCCCCAGCATTTT.

This CDR3 is CANQKTGANIQYF. DNA of the CDR3: TGTGCCAACCAAAAGACAGGGGCAAACATTCAGTACTTC. V and J are TRBV6-2 or TRBV6-3 and TRBJ2-4; 8 bases map to TRBD1. Unmatched junction bases numbered 8, after V lost 10 bases and J lost 6 bases. The CDR3 is 13 residues long. Germline V lookup: CDR1 MNHEY, CDR2 SVGEGT.

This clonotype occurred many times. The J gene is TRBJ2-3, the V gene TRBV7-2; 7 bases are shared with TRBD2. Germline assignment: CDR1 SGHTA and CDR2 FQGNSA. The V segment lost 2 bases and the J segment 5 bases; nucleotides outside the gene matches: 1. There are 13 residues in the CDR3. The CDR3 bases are TGTGCCAGCAGCTTATCTAGCGGAGATACGCAGTATTTT. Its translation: CASSLSSGDTQYF.

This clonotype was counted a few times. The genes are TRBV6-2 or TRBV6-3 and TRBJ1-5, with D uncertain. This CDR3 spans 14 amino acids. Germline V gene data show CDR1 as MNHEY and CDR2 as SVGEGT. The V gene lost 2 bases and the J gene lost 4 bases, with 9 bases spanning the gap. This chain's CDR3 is CASSYVQPNQPQHF. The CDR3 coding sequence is TGTGCCAGCAGTTACGTCCAACCTAATCAGCCCCAGCATTTT.

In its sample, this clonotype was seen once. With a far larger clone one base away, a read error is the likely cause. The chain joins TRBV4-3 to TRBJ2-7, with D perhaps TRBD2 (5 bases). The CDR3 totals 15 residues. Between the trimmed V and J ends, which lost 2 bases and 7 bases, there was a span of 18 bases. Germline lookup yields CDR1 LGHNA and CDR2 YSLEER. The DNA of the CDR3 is TGCGCCAGCAGCCAAAACGGGATTATCCCCAATGAGCAGTACTTC. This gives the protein CASSQNGIIPNEQYF.

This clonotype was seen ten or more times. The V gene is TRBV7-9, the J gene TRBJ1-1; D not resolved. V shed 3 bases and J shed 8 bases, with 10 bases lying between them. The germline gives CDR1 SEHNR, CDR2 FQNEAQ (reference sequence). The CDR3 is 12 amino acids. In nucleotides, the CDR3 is TGTGCCAGCAGCTTGGGCCCCCGAGAAGCTTTCTTT. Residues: CASSLGPREAFF.

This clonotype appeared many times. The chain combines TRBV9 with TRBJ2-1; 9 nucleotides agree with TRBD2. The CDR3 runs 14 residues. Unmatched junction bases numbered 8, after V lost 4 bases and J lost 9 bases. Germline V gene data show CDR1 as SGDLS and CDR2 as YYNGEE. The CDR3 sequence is CASSSSGEEGEQFF. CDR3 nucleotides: TGTGCCAGCAGCTCTAGCGGGGAGGAGGGTGAGCAGTTCTTC.

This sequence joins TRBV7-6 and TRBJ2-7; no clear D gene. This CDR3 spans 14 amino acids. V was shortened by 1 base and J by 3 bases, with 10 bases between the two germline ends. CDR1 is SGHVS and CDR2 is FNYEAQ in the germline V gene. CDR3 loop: CASSLDSLHYEQYF. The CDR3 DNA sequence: TGTGCCAGCAGCTTAGACAGCTTACACTACGAGCAGTACTTC.

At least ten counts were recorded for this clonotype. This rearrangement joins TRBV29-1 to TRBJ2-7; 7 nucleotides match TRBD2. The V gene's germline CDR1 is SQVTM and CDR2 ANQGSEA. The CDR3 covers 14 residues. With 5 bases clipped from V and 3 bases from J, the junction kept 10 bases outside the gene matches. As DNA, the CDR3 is TGCAGCGTTTTGACGCGGGGCGGGAGCTACGAGCAGTACTTC. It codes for CSVLTRGGSYEQYF.

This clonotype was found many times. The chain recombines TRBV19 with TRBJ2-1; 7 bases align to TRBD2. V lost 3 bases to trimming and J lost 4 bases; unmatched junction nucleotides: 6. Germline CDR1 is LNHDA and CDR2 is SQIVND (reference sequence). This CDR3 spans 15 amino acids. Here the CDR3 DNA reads TGTGCCAGTAGTATGCCTAGCGGCCTTTACAATGAGCAGTTCTTC. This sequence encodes CASSMPSGLYNEQFF. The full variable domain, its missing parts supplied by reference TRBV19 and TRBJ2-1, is DGGITQSPKYLFRKEGQNVTLSCEQNLNHDAMYWYRQDPGQGLRLIYYSQIVNDFQKGDIAEGYSVSREKKESFPLTVTSAQKNPTAFYLCASSMPSGLYNEQFFGPGTRLTVL.

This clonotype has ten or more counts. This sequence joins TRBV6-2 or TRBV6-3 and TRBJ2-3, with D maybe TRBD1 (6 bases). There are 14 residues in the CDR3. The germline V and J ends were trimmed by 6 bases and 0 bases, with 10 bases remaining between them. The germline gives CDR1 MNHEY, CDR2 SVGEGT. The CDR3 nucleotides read TGTGCCAGCAGCAGAGGACAGAGCACAGATACGCAGTATTTT. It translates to CASSRGQSTDTQYF.

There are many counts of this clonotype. The CDR3 DNA sequence: TGTGCCAGCAGCTTGGTGCAATTAGGGAACTATGGCTACACCTTC. Protein sequence: CASSLVQLGNYGYTF. The chain combines TRBV5-4 with TRBJ1-2, with D unresolved. In germline, CDR1 is SGHNT, CDR2 YYREEE (reference sequence). V was pared by 0 bases and J by 2 bases, with 11 bases between. The CDR3 covers 15 residues. Drawing the rest from reference TRBV5-4 and TRBJ1-2, the complete variable domain is ETGVTQSPTHLIKTRGQQVTLRCSSQSGHNTVSWYQQALGQGPQFIFQYYREEENGRGNFPPRFSGLQFPNYSSELNVNALELDDSALYLCASSLVQLGNYGYTFGSGTRLTVV.

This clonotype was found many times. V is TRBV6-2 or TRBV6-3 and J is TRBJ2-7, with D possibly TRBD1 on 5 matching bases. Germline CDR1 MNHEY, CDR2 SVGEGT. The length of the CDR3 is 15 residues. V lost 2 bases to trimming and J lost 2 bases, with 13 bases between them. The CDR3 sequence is CASSYPRQYAYEQYF. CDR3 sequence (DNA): TGTGCCAGCAGTTACCCCAGACAGTACGCCTACGAGCAGTACTTC.

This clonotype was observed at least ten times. The CDR3 spells CASSATGSGNTIYF. The CDR3, as DNA: TGTGCCAGCAGTGCGACTGGCTCTGGAAACACCATATATTTT. The chain recombines TRBV6-2 or TRBV6-3 with TRBJ1-3; D not resolved. The CDR3 contains 14 residues. Germline lookup yields CDR1 MNHEY and CDR2 SVGEGT. The germline V and J ends were trimmed by 5 bases and 0 bases, with 8 bases remaining between them.

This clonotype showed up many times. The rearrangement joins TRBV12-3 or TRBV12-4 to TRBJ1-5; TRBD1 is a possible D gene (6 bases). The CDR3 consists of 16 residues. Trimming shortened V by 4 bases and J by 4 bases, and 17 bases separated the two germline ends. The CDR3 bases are TGTGCCAGCAGTTACGCCTATGGGCAGGGGAATCAGCCCCAGCATTTT. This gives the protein CASSYAYGQGNQPQHF.

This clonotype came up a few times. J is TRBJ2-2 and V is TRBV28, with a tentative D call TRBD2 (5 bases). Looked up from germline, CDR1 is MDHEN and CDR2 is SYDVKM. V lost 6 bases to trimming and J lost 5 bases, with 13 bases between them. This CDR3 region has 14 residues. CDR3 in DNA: TGTGCCAGCAGGTCTAGCCCGTCAACCGGGGAGCTGTTTTTT. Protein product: CASRSSPSTGELFF.

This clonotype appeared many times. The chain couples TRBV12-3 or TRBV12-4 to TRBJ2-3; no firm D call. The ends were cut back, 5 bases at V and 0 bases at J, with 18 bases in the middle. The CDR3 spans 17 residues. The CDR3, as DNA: TGTGCCAGCAGTAAGGACGAACTGAGGCTCAGCACAGATACGCAGTATTTT. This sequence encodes CASSKDELRLSTDTQYF.

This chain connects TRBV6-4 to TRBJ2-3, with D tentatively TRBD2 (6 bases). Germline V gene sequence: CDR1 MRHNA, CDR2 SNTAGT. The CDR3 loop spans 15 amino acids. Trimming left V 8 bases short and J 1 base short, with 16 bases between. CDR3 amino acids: CASRSGLGGTDTQYF. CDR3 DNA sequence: TGTGCCAGCCGCAGCGGGCTGGGGGGCACAGATACGCAGTATTTT.

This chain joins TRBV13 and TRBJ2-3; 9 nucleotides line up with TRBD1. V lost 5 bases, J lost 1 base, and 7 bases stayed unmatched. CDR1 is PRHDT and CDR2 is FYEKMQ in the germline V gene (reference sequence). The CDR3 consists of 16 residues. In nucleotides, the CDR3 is TGTGCCAGCAGCGTTGACAGGGGGTACGGCACAGATACGCAGTATTTT. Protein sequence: CASSVDRGYGTDTQYF.

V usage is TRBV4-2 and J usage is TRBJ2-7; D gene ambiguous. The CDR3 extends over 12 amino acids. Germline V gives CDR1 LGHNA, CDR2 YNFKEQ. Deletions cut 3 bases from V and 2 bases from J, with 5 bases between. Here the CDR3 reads CASSHIPYEQYF. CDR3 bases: TGTGCCAGCAGCCACATCCCCTACGAGCAGTACTTC.